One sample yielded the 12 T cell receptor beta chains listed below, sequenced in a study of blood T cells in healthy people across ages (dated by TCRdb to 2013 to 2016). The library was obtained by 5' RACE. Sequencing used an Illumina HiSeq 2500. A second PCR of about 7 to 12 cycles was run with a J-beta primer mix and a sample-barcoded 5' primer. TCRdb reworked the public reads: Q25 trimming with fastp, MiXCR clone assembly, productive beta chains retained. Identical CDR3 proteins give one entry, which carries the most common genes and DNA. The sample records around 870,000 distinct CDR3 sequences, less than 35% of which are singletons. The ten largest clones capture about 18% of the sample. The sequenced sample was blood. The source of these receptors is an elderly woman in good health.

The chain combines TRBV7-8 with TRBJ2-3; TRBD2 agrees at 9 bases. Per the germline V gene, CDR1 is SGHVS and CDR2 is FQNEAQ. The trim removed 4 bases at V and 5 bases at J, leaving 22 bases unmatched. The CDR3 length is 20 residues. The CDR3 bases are TGTGCCAGCAGCTCACTCACCGGGACTAGCCTGGGTATCAGGCGAGATACGCAGTATTTT. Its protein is CASSSLTGTSLGIRRDTQYF.

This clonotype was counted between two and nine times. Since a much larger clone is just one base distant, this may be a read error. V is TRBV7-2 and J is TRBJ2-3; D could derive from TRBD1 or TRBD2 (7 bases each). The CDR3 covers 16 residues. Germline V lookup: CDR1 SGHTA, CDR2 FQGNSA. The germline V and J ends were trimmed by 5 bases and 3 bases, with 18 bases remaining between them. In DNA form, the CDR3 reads TGTGCCAGCAGCCCAGGACGCAGGGGGGGGACAGATACGCAGTATTTT. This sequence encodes CASSPGRRGGTDTQYF. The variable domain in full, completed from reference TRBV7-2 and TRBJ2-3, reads GAGVSQSPSNKVTEKGKDVELRCDPISGHTALYWYRQSLGQGLEFLIYFQGNSAPDKSGLPSDRFSAERTGGSVSTLTIQRTQQEDSAVYLCASSPGRRGGTDTQYFGPGTRLTVL.

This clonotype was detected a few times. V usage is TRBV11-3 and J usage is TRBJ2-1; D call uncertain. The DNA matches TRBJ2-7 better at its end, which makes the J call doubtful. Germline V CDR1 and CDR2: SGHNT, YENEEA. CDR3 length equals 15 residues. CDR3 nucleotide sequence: TGTGCCAGCAGCAGAAAGGGAAGCTCCTACAATGAGCAGTACTTC. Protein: CASSRKGSSYNEQYF.

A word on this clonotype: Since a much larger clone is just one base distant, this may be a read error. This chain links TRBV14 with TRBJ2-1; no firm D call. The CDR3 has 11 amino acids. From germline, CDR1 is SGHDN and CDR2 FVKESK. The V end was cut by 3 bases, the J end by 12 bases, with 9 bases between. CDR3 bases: TGTGCCAGCAGCCAGTCCCATGGGCAGTTCTTC. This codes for CASSQSHGQFF.

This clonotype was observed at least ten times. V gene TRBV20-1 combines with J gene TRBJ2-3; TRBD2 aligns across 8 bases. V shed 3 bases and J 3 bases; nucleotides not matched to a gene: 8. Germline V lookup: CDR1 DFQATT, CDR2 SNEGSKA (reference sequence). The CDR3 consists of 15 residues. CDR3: CSARSGGGWTDTQYF. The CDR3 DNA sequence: TGCAGTGCTAGGAGCGGGGGCGGGTGGACAGATACGCAGTATTTT.

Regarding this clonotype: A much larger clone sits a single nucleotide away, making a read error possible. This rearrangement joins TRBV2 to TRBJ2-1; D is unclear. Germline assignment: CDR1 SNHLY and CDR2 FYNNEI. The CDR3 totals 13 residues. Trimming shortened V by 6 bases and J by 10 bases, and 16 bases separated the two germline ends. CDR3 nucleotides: TGTGCCAGCAGAGAACAGCCAGTTTACGAGCAGTTCTTC. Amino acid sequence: CASREQPVYEQFF.

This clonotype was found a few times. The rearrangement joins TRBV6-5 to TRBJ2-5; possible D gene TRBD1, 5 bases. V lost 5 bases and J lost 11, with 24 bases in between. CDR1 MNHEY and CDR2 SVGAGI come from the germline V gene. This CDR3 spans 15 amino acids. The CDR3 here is CASSRTRLVYNEQYF. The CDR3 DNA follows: TGTGCCAGCAGTCGGACAAGGCTGGTCTACAATGAGCAGTACTTC.

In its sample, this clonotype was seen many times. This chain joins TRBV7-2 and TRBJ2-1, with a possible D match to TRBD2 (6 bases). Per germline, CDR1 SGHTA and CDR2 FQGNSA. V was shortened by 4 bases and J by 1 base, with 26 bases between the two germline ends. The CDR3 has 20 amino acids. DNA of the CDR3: TGTGCCAGCAGCTCTTACCGGGACTCTCATACTTCCTTTTCCTACAATGAGCAGTTCTTC. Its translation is CASSSYRDSHTSFSYNEQFF.

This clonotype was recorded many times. CDR3 sequence: CSARKSVNNQPQHF. CDR3 sequence (DNA): TGCAGTGCTAGAAAGTCGGTGAATAATCAGCCCCAGCATTTT. V gene TRBV20-1 combines with J gene TRBJ1-5, with D uncertain. The CDR3 has 14 amino acids. CDR1 and CDR2 (germline): DFQATT, SNEGSKA (reference sequence). V dropped 2 bases and J dropped 4 bases, with 12 bases sitting between them.

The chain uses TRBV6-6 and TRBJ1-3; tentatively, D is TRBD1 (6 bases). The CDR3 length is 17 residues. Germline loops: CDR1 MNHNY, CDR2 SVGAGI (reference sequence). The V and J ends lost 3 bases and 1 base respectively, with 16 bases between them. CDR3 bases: TGTGCCAGCAGTTATTCCTGGGGGCCCGAGTCTGGAAACACCATATATTTT. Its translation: CASSYSWGPESGNTIYF.

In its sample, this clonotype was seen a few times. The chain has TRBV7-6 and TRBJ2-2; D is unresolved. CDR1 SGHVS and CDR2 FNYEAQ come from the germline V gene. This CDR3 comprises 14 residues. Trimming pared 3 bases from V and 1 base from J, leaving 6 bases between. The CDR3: CASSFQVNTGELFF. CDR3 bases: TGTGCCAGCAGCTTTCAAGTGAACACCGGGGAGCTGTTTTTT.

CDR3 protein: CASSLGSGPSSPLHF. The DNA of the CDR3 is TGTGCCAGCAGCTTAGGGTCAGGGCCGAGCTCACCCCTCCACTTT. The rearrangement links TRBV7-6 to TRBJ1-6, with TRBD1 as a possible D gene (5 bases). Trimming removed 1 base from V and 10 bases from J, with 14 bases in between. The CDR3 has 15 amino acids. Germline V CDR1 and CDR2: SGHVS, FNYEAQ. The full variable domain, with the rest looked up from reference TRBV7-6 and TRBJ1-6, is GAGVSQSPRYKVTKRGQDVALRCDPISGHVSLYWYRQALGQGPEFLTYFNYEAQQDKSGLPNDRFSAERPEGSISTLTIQRTEQRDSAMYRCASSLGSGPSSPLHFGNGTRLTVT.